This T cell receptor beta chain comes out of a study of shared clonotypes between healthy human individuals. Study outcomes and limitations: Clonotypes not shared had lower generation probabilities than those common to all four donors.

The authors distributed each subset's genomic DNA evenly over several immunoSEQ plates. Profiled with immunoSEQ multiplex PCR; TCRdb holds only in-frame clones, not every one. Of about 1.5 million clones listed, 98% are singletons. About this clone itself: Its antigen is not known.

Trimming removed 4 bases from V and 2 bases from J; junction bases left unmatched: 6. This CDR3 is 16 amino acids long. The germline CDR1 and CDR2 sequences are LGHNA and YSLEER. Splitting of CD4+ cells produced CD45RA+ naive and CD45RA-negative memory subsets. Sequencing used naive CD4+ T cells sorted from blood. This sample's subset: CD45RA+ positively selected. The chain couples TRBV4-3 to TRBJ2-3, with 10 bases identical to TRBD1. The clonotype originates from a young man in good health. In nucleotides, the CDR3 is TGCGCCAGCAGCCCAGGACAGGGGGGGTACACAGATACGCAGTATTTT. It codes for CASSPGQGGYTDTQYF.